This paragraph covers one T cell receptor beta chain sequence. This specimen belongs to a study of CD8 T cells in Susac syndrome. Roughly 0.5 to 1 ug RNA was reverse transcribed with random hexamers. It was immunoSEQ multiplex PCR that amplified TCR beta CDR3 across 54 Vbeta and 13 Jbeta. TCRdb redid the calling of the immunoSEQ multiplex PCR reads with MiXCR, one entry per CDR3 protein. The table lists about 240,000 distinct CDR3 sequences, about 95% of them singletons. The ends were cut back, 6 bases at V and 4 bases at J, with 19 bases in the middle. The CDR3 consists of 16 residues. The sequenced material came from CD4+ T cells from PBMCs. The J gene is TRBJ2-1, the V gene TRBV12-3 or TRBV12-4; TRBD1 is a possible D gene (5 bases). The clonotype was recovered from a human donor with Susac syndrome. The CDR3 here is CASSHIQGSSYNEQFF. CDR3 nucleotides: TGTGCCAGCAGCCACATCCAGGGCAGTTCTTACAATGAGCAGTTCTTC.